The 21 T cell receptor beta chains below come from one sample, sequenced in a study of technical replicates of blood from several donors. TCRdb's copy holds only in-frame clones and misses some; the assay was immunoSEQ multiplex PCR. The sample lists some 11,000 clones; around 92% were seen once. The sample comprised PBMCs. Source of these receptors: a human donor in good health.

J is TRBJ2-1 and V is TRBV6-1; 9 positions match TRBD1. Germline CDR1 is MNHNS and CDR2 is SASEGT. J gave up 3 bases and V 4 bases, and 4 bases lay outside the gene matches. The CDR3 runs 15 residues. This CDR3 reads CASSGGQGNYNEQFF. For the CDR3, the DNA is TGTGCCAGCAGTGGCGGACAGGGGAACTACAATGAGCAGTTCTTC.

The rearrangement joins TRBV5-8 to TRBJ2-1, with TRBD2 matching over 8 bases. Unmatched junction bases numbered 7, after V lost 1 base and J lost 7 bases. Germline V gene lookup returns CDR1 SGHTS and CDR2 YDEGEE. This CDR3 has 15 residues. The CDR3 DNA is TGTGCCAGCAGCTTGAACAGCGGGAGAGGGAATGAGCAGTTCTTC. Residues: CASSLNSGRGNEQFF.

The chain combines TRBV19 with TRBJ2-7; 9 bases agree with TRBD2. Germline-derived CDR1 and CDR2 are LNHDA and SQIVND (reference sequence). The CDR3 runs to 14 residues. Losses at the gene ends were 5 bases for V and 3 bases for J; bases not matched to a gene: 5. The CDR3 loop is CASSVRTSDYEQYF. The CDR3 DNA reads TGTGCCAGTAGTGTCAGGACTAGCGACTACGAGCAGTACTTC.

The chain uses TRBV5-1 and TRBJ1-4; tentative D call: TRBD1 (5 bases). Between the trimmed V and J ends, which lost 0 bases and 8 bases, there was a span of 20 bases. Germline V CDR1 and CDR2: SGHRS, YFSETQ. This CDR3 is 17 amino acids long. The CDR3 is CASSLAFFAQGDEKLFF. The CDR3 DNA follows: TGCGCCAGCAGCTTGGCGTTTTTCGCTCAGGGTGACGAAAAACTGTTTTTT. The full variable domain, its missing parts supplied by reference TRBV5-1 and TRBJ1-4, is KAGVTQTPRYLIKTRGQQVTLSCSPISGHRSVSWYQQTPGQGLQFLFEYFSETQRNKGNFPGRFSGRQFSNSRSEMNVSTLELGDSALYLCASSLAFFAQGDEKLFFGSGTQLSVL.

CDR3: CASSPPGLALETQYF. In DNA, the CDR3 is TGTGCCAGCAGTCCTCCGGGACTAGCGTTAGAGACCCAGTACTTC. The chain is built from TRBV7-9 and TRBJ2-5; 10 positions match TRBD2. Germline V lookup: CDR1 SEHNR, CDR2 FQNEAQ (reference sequence). This CDR3 has 15 residues. After removal of 6 bases from V and 4 bases from J, the junction contained 8 bases not matched to a gene.

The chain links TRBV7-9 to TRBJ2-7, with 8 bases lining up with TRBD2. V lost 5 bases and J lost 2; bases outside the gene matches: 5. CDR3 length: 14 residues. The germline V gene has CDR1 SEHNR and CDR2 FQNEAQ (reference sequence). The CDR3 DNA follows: TGTGCCAGCAGCCCGCCGACTAGCGCCTACGAGCAGTACTTC. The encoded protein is CASSPPTSAYEQYF.

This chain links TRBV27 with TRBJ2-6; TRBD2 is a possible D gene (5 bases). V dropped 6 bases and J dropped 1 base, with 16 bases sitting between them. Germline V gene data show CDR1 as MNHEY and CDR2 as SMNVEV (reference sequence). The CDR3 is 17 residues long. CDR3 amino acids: CASSLRGFGSGANVLTF. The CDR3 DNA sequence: TGTGCCAGCAGCTTGAGAGGGTTTGGGTCTGGGGCCAACGTCCTGACTTTC. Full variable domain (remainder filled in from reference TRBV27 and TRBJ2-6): EAQVTQNPRYLITVTGKKLTVTCSQNMNHEYMSWYRQDPGLGLRQIYYSMNVEVTDKGDVPEGYKVSRKEKRNFPLILESPSPNQTSLYFCASSLRGFGSGANVLTFGAGSRLTVL.

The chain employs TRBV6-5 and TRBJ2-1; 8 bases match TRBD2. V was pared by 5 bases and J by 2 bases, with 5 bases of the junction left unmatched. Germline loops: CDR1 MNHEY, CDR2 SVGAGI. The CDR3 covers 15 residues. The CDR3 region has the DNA TGTGCCAGCAGTCCGCTAGCGGGCGCCTACAATGAGCAGTTCTTC. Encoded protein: CASSPLAGAYNEQFF.

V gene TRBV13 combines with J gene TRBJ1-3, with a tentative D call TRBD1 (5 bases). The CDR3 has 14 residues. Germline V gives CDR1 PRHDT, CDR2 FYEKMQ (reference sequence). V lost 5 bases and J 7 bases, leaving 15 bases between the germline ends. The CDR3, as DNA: TGTGCCAGCAGCCACAGGACGTCCGGCAACACCATATATTTT. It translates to CASSHRTSGNTIYF.

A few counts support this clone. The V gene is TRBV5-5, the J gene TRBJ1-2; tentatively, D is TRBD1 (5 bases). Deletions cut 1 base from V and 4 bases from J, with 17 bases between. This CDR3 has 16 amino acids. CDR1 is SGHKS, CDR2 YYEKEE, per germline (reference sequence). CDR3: CASSLLPAGDGYGYTF. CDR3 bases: TGTGCCAGCAGCTTGCTCCCTGCGGGGGACGGCTATGGCTACACCTTC.

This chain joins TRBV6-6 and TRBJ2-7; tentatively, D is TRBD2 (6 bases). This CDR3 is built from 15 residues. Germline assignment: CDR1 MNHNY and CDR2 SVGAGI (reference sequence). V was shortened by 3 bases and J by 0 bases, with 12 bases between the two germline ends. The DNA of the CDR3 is TGTGCCAGCAGTTATATCGGGAGTTCCTCCTACGAGCAGTACTTC. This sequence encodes CASSYIGSSSYEQYF.

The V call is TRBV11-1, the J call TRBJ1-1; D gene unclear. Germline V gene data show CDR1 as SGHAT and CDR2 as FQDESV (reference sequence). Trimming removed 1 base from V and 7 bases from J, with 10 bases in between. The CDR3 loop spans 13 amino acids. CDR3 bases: TGTGCCAGCAGCTTAGTTCCCGGCGGTGAAGCTTTCTTT. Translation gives CASSLVPGGEAFF. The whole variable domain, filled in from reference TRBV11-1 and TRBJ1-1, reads EAEVAQSPRYKITEKSQAVAFWCDPISGHATLYWYRQILGQGPELLVQFQDESVVDDSQLPKDRFSAERLKGVDSTLKIQPAELGDSAMYLCASSLVPGGEAFFGQGTRLTVV.

The CDR3 here is CSARTSHEQFF. The CDR3 nucleotides read TGCAGTGCTAGAACTAGCCATGAGCAGTTCTTC. The genes are TRBV20-1 and TRBJ2-1; D possibly corresponds to TRBD2 (6 bases). The CDR3 totals 11 residues. With 2 bases removed from V and 8 bases from J, the gap between germline ends came to 7 bases. Germline V gene lookup returns CDR1 DFQATT and CDR2 SNEGSKA (reference sequence).

The chain's CDR3 is CASSLVENYGYTF. The CDR3 DNA sequence: TGCGCCAGCAGCTTGGTGGAGAACTATGGCTACACCTTC. The J gene is TRBJ1-2, the V gene TRBV5-1, with D unclear. This CDR3 has 13 residues. V was cut by 0 bases and J by 2 bases, with 5 bases left in between. The germline gives CDR1 SGHRS, CDR2 YFSETQ.

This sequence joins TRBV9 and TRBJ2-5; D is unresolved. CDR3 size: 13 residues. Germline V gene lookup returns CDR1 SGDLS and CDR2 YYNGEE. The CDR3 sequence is CAVLYLPQETQYF. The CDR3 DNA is TGTGCAGTTTTGTATCTACCCCAAGAGACCCAGTACTTC.

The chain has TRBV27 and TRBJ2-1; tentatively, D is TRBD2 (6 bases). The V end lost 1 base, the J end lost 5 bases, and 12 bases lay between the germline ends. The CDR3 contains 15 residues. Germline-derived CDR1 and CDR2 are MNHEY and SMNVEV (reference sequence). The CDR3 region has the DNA TGTGCCAGCAGTTTATTAGTGGGACTCAACAATGAGCAGTTCTTC. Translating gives CASSLLVGLNNEQFF.

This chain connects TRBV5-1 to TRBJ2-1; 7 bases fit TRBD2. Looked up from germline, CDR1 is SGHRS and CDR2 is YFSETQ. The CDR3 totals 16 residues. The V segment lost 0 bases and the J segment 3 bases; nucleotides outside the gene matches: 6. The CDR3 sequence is CASSLGGSAFYNEQFF. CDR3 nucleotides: TGCGCCAGCAGCTTGGGCGGGAGTGCCTTCTACAATGAGCAGTTCTTC.

CDR3 residues: CASSEGQGAGGYTF. The CDR3 DNA is TGTGCCAGCAGTGAGGGACAGGGGGCTGGGGGCTACACCTTC. The V and J genes are TRBV6-1 and TRBJ1-2, with 12 nucleotides matching TRBD1. V was clipped by 3 bases and J by 8 bases; unmatched bases: 4. Per germline, CDR1 MNHNS and CDR2 SASEGT. This CDR3 has 14 residues.

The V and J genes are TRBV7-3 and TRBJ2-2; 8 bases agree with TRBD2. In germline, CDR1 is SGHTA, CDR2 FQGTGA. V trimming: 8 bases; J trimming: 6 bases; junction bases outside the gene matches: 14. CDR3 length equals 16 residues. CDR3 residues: CASAEGAGVVAGELFF. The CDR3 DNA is TGTGCCAGCGCAGAAGGAGCGGGAGTGGTCGCCGGGGAGCTGTTTTTT. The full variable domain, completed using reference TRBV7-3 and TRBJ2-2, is GAGVSQTPSNKVTEKGKYVELRCDPISGHTALYWYRQSLGQGPEFLIYFQGTGAADDSGLPNDRFFAVRPEGSVSTLKIQRTERGDSAVYLCASAEGAGVVAGELFFGEGSRLTVL.

CDR3 protein: CASSEGLSYEQYF. CDR3 nucleotide sequence: TGTGCCAGTTCGGAGGGACTTTCCTACGAGCAGTACTTC. The V call is TRBV28, the J call TRBJ2-7, with D perhaps TRBD2 (6 bases). Germline loops: CDR1 MDHEN, CDR2 SYDVKM. Deletions cut 9 bases from V and 1 base from J, with 13 bases between. The CDR3 totals 13 residues.

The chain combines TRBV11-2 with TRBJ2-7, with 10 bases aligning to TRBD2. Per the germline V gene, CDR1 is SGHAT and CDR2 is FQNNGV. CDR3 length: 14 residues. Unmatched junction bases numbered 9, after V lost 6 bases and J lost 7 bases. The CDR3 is CASSVAGGPWEQYF. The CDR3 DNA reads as TGTGCCAGCAGTGTAGCGGGGGGCCCCTGGGAGCAGTACTTC. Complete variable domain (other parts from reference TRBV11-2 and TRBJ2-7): EAGVAQSPRYKIIEKRQSVAFWCNPISGHATLYWYQQILGQGPKLLIQFQNNGVVDDSQLPKDRFSAERLKGVDSTLKIQPAKLEDSAVYLCASSVAGGPWEQYFGPGTRLTVT.